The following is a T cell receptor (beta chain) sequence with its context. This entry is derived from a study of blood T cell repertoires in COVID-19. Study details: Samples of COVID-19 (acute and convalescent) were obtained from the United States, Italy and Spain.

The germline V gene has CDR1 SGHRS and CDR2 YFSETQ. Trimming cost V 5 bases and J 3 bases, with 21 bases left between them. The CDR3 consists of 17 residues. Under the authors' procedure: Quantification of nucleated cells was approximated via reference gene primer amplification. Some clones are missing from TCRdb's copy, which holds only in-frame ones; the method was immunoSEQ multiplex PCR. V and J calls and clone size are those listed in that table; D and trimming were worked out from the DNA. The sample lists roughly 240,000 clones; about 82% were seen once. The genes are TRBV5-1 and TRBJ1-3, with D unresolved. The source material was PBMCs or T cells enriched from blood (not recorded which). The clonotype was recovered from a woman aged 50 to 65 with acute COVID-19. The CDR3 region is CASRPDPTTRRGNTIYF. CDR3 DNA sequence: TGCGCCAGCAGACCTGACCCGACGACACGTCGTGGAAACACCATATATTTT.